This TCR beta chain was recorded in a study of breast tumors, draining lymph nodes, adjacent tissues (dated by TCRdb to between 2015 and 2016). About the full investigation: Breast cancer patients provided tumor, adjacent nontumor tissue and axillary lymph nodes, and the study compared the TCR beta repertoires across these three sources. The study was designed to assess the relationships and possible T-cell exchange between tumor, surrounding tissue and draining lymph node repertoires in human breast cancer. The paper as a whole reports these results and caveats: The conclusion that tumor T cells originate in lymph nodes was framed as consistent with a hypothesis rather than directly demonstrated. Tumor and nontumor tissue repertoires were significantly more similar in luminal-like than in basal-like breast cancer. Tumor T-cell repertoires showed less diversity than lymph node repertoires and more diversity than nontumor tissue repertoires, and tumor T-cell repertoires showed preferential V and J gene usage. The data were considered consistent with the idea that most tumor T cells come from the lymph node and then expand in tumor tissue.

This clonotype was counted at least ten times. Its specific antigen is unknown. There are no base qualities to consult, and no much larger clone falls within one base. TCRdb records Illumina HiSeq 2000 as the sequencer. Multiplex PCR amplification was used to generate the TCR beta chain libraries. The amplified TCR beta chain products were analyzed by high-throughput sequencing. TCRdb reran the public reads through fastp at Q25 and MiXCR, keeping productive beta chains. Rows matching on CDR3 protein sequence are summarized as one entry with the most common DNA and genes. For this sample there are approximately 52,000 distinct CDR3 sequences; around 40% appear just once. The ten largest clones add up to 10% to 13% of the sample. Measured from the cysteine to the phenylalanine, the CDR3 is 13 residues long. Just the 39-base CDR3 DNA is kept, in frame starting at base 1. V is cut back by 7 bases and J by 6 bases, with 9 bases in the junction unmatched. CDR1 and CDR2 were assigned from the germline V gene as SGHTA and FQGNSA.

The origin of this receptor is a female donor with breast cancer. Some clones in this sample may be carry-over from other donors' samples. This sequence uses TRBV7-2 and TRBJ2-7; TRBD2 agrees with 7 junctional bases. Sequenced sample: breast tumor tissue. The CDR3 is CASTPVERGEQYF. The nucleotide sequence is TGTGCCAGCACCCCAGTAGAGCGGGGCGAGCAGTACTTC.